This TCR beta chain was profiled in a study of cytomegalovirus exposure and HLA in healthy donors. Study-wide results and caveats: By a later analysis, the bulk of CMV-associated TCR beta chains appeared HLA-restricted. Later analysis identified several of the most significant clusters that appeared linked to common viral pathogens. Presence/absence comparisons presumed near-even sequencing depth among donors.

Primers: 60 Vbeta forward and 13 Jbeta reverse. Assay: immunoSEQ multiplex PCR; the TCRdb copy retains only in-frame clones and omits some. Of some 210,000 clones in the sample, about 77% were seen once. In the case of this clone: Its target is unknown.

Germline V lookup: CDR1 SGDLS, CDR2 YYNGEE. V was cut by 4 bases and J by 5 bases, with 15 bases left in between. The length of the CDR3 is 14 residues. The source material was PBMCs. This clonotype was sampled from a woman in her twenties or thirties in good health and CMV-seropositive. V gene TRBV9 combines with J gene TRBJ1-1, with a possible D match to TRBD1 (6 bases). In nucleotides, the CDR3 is TGTGCCAGCAGCCGCGAGAGGACAGCGACTGAAGCTTTCTTT. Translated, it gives CASSRERTATEAFF.